The rows below give T cell receptor beta chains drawn from one sample of a study of beta chain features in type 1 diabetes. Clones were sequenced by immunoSEQ multiplex PCR, and TCRdb holds only the in-frame ones, with some missing. The repertoire includes nearly 700,000 clones, around 15% of them detected once, and around 0.022% sits in the top ten. Sequencing was performed on naive CD4+ T cells from blood. The receptors stem from a man aged 18 to 29 with type 1 diabetes. Each CDR3 is given with its conserved first and last residue.

v_call cdr3_length cdr3_aa
TRBV5-1 13 CASSYGTGDGYTF
TRBV6-6 14 CASSPTRRADTQYF
TRBV2 16 CASTLRAPNSNEKLFF
TRBV2 15 CASSEVGQATDTQYF
TRBV19 14 CASGWGQYNSPLHF
TRBV9 11 CASSVDTEAFF
TRBV7-2 13 CASSPLGGSPLHF
TRBV5-6 14 CASSPTGSTDTQYF
TRBV4-2 16 CASSQDVAGRRSPLHF
TRBV11-3 13 CASSWVDDTEAFF
TRBV14 15 CASSQDGLMNTEAFF
TRBV6-6 13 CASSYLAGTEAFF
TRBV5-4 14 CASSLDRSNTEAFF
TRBV29-1 13 CSVIEGNRYGYTF
TRBV6-6 12 CASRGQGGEQYF
TRBV29-1 11 CSVHTGTEAFF
TRBV5-6 14 CASSLVKEAYGYTF
TRBV4-1 14 CASSPDSGEDTQYF
TRBV11-3 15 CASSRWGRTYNEQFF
TRBV2 16 CASSEDVGENTDTQYF
TRBV30 11 CAWTQGGSYTF
TRBV6-5 11 CASSFGDTQYF
TRBV29-1 16 CSVGGGWGLPPYEQYF
TRBV18 14 CASSPQETNTEAFF